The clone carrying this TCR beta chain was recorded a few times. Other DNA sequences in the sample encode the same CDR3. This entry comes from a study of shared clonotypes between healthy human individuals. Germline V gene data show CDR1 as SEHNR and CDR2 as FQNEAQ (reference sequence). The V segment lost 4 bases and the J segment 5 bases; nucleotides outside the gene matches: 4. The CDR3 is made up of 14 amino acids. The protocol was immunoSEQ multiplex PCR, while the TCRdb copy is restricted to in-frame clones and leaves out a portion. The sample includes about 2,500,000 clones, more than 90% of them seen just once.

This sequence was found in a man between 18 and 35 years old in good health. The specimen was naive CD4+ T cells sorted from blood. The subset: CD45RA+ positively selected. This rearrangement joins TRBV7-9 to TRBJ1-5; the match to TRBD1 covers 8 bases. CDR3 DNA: TGTGCCAGCAGCTCGGACAGGGCGGATCAGCCCCAGCATTTT. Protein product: CASSSDRADQPQHF.